Listed below are T cell receptor beta chains from one sample, sequenced in a study of T cell changes during pregnancy in multiple sclerosis. TCRdb's copy holds only in-frame clones and misses some; the assay was immunoSEQ multiplex PCR. The table has 65,000 to 80,000 clones, 93% seen once. Here the sequenced sample was peripheral blood, taken in the second trimester of pregnancy. These receptors all come from a female donor with multiple sclerosis, enrolled in a pregnancy study. CDR3s include the opening cysteine and the closing phenylalanine or tryptophan. A D gene is named only where the DNA matches it firmly. For some rows the clone size is stated as once, few or many, or as a class when expanded; others skip it.

CDR3 protein: CASSLEGYEQFF; CDR3 DNA: TGTGCCAGCAGCTTGGAGGGCTATGAGCAGTTCTTC; J gene: TRBJ2-1; CDR3 length: 12; clone size: -; D gene: -; V gene: TRBV7-2
CDR3 protein: CATRTGGYEQYF; CDR3 DNA: TGTGCCACCAGGACAGGGGGCTACGAGCAGTACTTC; J gene: TRBJ2-7; CDR3 length: 12; clone size: -; D gene: TRBD1; V gene: TRBV6-6
CDR3 protein: CASSEGTGGNSPLHF; CDR3 DNA: TGTGCCAGCAGTGAAGGGACAGGGGGCAATTCACCCCTCCACTTT; J gene: TRBJ1-6; CDR3 length: 15; clone size: -; D gene: TRBD1; V gene: TRBV6-1
CDR3 protein: CASSIEQGDTEAFF; CDR3 DNA: TGTGCCAGTAGTATTGAACAGGGGGACACTGAAGCTTTCTTT; J gene: TRBJ1-1; CDR3 length: 14; clone size: -; D gene: TRBD1; V gene: TRBV19
CDR3 protein: CAISEGVRGRDEAFF; CDR3 DNA: TGTGCCATCAGTGAGGGAGTGCGGGGGCGAGATGAAGCTTTCTTT; J gene: TRBJ1-1; CDR3 length: 15; clone size: -; D gene: -; V gene: TRBV10-3
CDR3 protein: CASSLGFEDEQFF; CDR3 DNA: TGTGCCAGCAGCTTAGGTTTCGAGGATGAGCAGTTCTTC; J gene: TRBJ2-1; CDR3 length: 13; clone size: -; D gene: -; V gene: TRBV7-3
CDR3 protein: CASSPGQGMEGYTF; CDR3 DNA: TGCGCCAGCAGCCCCGGACAGGGAATGGAAGGCTACACCTTC; J gene: TRBJ1-2; CDR3 length: 14; clone size: -; D gene: TRBD1; V gene: TRBV5-1
CDR3 protein: CAWSARQFSASPLHF; CDR3 DNA: TGTGCCTGGAGTGCCCGACAGTTCTCGGCTTCACCCCTCCACTTT; J gene: TRBJ1-6; CDR3 length: 15; clone size: -; D gene: -; V gene: TRBV30
CDR3 protein: CASSSVTGGPGEAFF; CDR3 DNA: TGTGCCAGCAGCTCAGTTACAGGGGGCCCCGGTGAAGCTTTCTTT; J gene: TRBJ1-1; CDR3 length: 15; clone size: -; D gene: TRBD1; V gene: TRBV7-9
CDR3 protein: CASSFSSYGYTF; CDR3 DNA: TGTGCCAGCAGCTTCTCGAGCTATGGCTACACCTTC; J gene: TRBJ1-2; CDR3 length: 12; clone size: -; D gene: -; V gene: TRBV7-9
CDR3 protein: CASSGFNRGKTQYF; CDR3 DNA: TGTGCCAGCAGCGGATTTAACAGGGGGAAGACCCAGTACTTC; J gene: TRBJ2-5; CDR3 length: 14; clone size: -; D gene: TRBD1; V gene: TRBV2
CDR3 protein: CAWRIAGGPYEQYF; CDR3 DNA: TGTGCCTGGAGGATAGCGGGAGGGCCCTACGAGCAGTACTTC; J gene: TRBJ2-7; CDR3 length: 14; clone size: -; D gene: TRBD2; V gene: TRBV30
CDR3 protein: CAWGGVGELFF; CDR3 DNA: TGTGCCTGGGGGGGGGTCGGGGAGCTGTTTTTT; J gene: TRBJ2-2; CDR3 length: 11; clone size: -; D gene: TRBD2; V gene: TRBV30
CDR3 protein: CASGTVNTEAFF; CDR3 DNA: TGTGCCAGCGGGACAGTGAACACTGAAGCTTTCTTT; J gene: TRBJ1-1; CDR3 length: 12; clone size: once; D gene: TRBD1; V gene: TRBV19
CDR3 protein: CASTKGEGRLNEQYF; CDR3 DNA: TGTGCCAGTACCAAAGGGGAAGGGCGCCTCAACGAGCAGTACTTC; J gene: TRBJ2-7; CDR3 length: 15; clone size: -; D gene: -; V gene: TRBV19
CDR3 protein: CSVEGGTVTGELFF; CDR3 DNA: TGCAGCGTTGAAGGAGGGACTGTTACCGGGGAGCTGTTTTTT; J gene: TRBJ2-2; CDR3 length: 14; clone size: -; D gene: -; V gene: TRBV29-1
CDR3 protein: CAWSGKEVAKNIQYF; CDR3 DNA: TGTGCCTGGAGCGGAAAGGAGGTAGCCAAAAACATTCAGTACTTC; J gene: TRBJ2-4; CDR3 length: 15; clone size: -; D gene: -; V gene: TRBV30
CDR3 protein: CASGGGGVDETQYF; CDR3 DNA: TGTGCCAGCGGAGGGGGAGGGGTTGACGAGACCCAGTACTTC; J gene: TRBJ2-5; CDR3 length: 14; clone size: -; D gene: -; V gene: TRBV2
CDR3 protein: CASSFPGRTYEQYF; CDR3 DNA: TGTGCCAGCAGCTTCCCGGGAAGGACCTACGAGCAGTACTTC; J gene: TRBJ2-7; CDR3 length: 14; clone size: once; D gene: -; V gene: TRBV7-2
CDR3 protein: CASSLIARGMEQQYF; CDR3 DNA: TGTGCCAGCAGCTTAATCGCCAGGGGGATGGAGCAGCAGTACTTC; J gene: TRBJ2-7; CDR3 length: 15; clone size: -; D gene: TRBD1; V gene: TRBV7-8
CDR3 protein: CASSVLGGQTNEQFF; CDR3 DNA: TGTGCCAGCAGCGTATTGGGAGGGCAAACGAATGAGCAGTTCTTC; J gene: TRBJ2-1; CDR3 length: 15; clone size: -; D gene: TRBD2; V gene: TRBV9
CDR3 protein: CASSGDYTGELFF; CDR3 DNA: TGTGCCAGCAGCGGGGATTACACCGGGGAGCTGTTTTTT; J gene: TRBJ2-2; CDR3 length: 13; clone size: few; D gene: -; V gene: TRBV6-4
CDR3 protein: CASKLILAGYEQYF; CDR3 DNA: TGTGCCAGCAAGCTCATCCTAGCGGGTTACGAGCAGTACTTC; J gene: TRBJ2-7; CDR3 length: 14; clone size: few; D gene: TRBD2; V gene: TRBV2
CDR3 protein: CASRGYPSGGFQETQYF; CDR3 DNA: TGTGCCAGCAGGGGATACCCTAGCGGGGGATTCCAAGAGACCCAGTACTTC; J gene: TRBJ2-5; CDR3 length: 17; clone size: -; D gene: TRBD2; V gene: TRBV2
CDR3 protein: CASSPYWEDTQYF; CDR3 DNA: TGTGCCAGCAGCCCCTACTGGGAGGATACGCAGTATTTT; J gene: TRBJ2-3; CDR3 length: 13; clone size: -; D gene: -; V gene: TRBV27
CDR3 protein: CASGTGASYGYTF; CDR3 DNA: TGCGCCAGCGGGACAGGGGCTAGTTATGGCTACACCTTC; J gene: TRBJ1-2; CDR3 length: 13; clone size: -; D gene: TRBD1; V gene: TRBV23-1
CDR3 protein: CASSTTPTNGYTF; CDR3 DNA: TGTGCCAGCAGTACGACTCCTACGAATGGCTACACCTTC; J gene: TRBJ1-2; CDR3 length: 13; clone size: once; D gene: -; V gene: TRBV27
CDR3 protein: CASSPPTSGILDTQYF; CDR3 DNA: TGTGCCAGCAGCCCCCCGACTAGCGGGATACTAGATACGCAGTATTTT; J gene: TRBJ2-3; CDR3 length: 16; clone size: -; D gene: TRBD2; V gene: TRBV9
CDR3 protein: CASKDGQILLLGGYTF; CDR3 DNA: TGTGCCAGCAAAGATGGACAGATCCTGCTCCTTGGTGGCTACACCTTC; J gene: TRBJ1-2; CDR3 length: 16; clone size: -; D gene: -; V gene: TRBV2
CDR3 protein: CASLGTDSYEQYF; CDR3 DNA: TGTGCCAGCCTAGGGACTGACTCCTACGAGCAGTACTTC; J gene: TRBJ2-7; CDR3 length: 13; clone size: -; D gene: -; V gene: TRBV6-1
CDR3 protein: CAWSAGGGTEAFF; CDR3 DNA: TGTGCCTGGAGTGCGGGGGGAGGGACTGAAGCTTTCTTT; J gene: TRBJ1-1; CDR3 length: 13; clone size: -; D gene: -; V gene: TRBV30
CDR3 protein: CASSPETGLLLDGLFF; CDR3 DNA: TGTGCCAGCAGTCCAGAGACGGGACTCCTCCTGGATGGCCTGTTTTTT; J gene: TRBJ1-4; CDR3 length: 16; clone size: -; D gene: -; V gene: TRBV28
CDR3 protein: CASSPGLAGSGNEQFF; CDR3 DNA: TGCGCCAGCAGCCCGGGACTAGCGGGGAGTGGCAATGAGCAGTTCTTC; J gene: TRBJ2-1; CDR3 length: 16; clone size: -; D gene: TRBD2; V gene: TRBV4-1
CDR3 protein: CASSFASGGFYEQYF; CDR3 DNA: TGTGCCAGCAGTTTTGCATCGGGGGGATTCTACGAGCAGTACTTC; J gene: TRBJ2-7; CDR3 length: 15; clone size: -; D gene: TRBD2; V gene: TRBV28
CDR3 protein: CASTAGGETQYF; CDR3 DNA: TGTGCCAGCACCGCCGGGGGGGAGACCCAGTACTTC; J gene: TRBJ2-5; CDR3 length: 12; clone size: -; D gene: TRBD2; V gene: TRBV13
CDR3 protein: CASSLFARLKGTEAFF; CDR3 DNA: TGTGCCAGCAGTTTATTCGCCCGACTAAAGGGCACTGAAGCTTTCTTT; J gene: TRBJ1-1; CDR3 length: 16; clone size: -; D gene: -; V gene: TRBV28
CDR3 protein: CASSLVGTGDEQFF; CDR3 DNA: TGCGCCAGCAGCTTGGTAGGGACAGGGGATGAGCAGTTCTTC; J gene: TRBJ2-1; CDR3 length: 14; clone size: -; D gene: TRBD1; V gene: TRBV5-1